The 20 T cell receptor beta chains reported below all come from one sample, sequenced in a study of T cells in women clearing cervical HPV infection. Clones were read by immunoSEQ multiplex PCR, and TCRdb kept only the in-frame ones, dropping some. Found here are about 45,000 clones; the top ten clones hold 1.2%. The sequencing sample was made of blood buffy coat. These receptor sequences come from a woman aged 18 to 75 with a cervical HPV16 infection that either progressed to CIN3+ or cleared (not recorded which).

Comments on this clone: Read coverage stops 3 residues before the CDR3 terminus; the germline J gene supplies the remainder. The rearrangement links TRBV7-8 to TRBJ2-7, with 10 nucleotides matching TRBD1. Trimming at V came to 0 bases and at J to 2 bases, leaving 10 bases not matched to a gene. The CDR3 spans 18 residues. The germline gives CDR1 SGHVS, CDR2 FQNEAQ. The covered CDR3 bases are TGTGCCAGCAGCTTAGCCGCTCGACAGGGGGCGAGAACCTACGAG. Its translation: CASSLAARQGARTYE. The whole CDR3 is CASSLAARQGARTYEQYF. The variable domain in full, completed from reference TRBV7-8 and TRBJ2-7, reads GAGVSQSPRYKVAKRGQDVALRCDPISGHVSLFWYQQALGQGPEFLTYFQNEAQLDKSGLPSDRFFAERPEGSVSTLKIQRTQQEDSAVYLCASSLAARQGARTYEQYFGPGTRLTVT.

In regard to this clone: Read data end 3 residues before the CDR3 end; the end is taken from the germline J gene. The chain has TRBV5-1 and TRBJ2-3; D is ambiguous. This CDR3 contains 15 residues. Trimming took 0 bases from V and 2 from J, leaving 10 bases between them. Germline V gives CDR1 SGHRS, CDR2 YFSETQ. CDR3 DNA (partial): TGCGCCAGCAGCTTGGTACAGCCCTTCACAGATACG. Translated: CASSLVQPFTDT. The whole CDR3 sequence is CASSLVQPFTDTQYF.

As concerns this clone: The CDR3 extends 3 residues past the end of the read, so its final part is completed from the germline J gene. This rearrangement joins TRBV5-1 to TRBJ2-1, with D unclear. This CDR3 comprises 13 residues. The V gene lost 5 bases and the J gene lost 0 bases, with 6 bases spanning the gap. From germline, CDR1 is SGHRS and CDR2 YFSETQ. The covered CDR3 bases are TGCGCCAGCAGTTATAGCTCCTACAATGAG. Encoded protein: CASSYSSYNE. The whole CDR3 protein is CASSYSSYNEQFF.

On this clone itself: The read ends 3 residues early relative to the CDR3; the germline J gene fills the gap. This chain uses TRBV11-2 with TRBJ2-1; tentatively, D is TRBD2 (5 bases). The germline V gene encodes CDR1 SGHAT and CDR2 FQNNGV. Deletions cut 8 bases from V and 1 base from J, with 12 bases between. This CDR3 region has 14 residues. CDR3 DNA (partial): TGTGCCAGCGGCCCTACTAGTTCCTACAATGAG. As protein: CASGPTSSYNE. The entire CDR3 is CASGPTSSYNEQFF.

Details on this clone: The observed sequence ends 3 residues before the CDR3 terminus, with the missing tail filled in from the germline J gene. The genes are TRBV19 and TRBJ1-1; the match to TRBD1 covers 9 bases. CDR3 length equals 15 residues. CDR1 is LNHDA and CDR2 is SQIVND in the germline V gene (reference sequence). The ends lost 4 bases at V and 6 bases at J; junction bases unmatched: 9. This CDR3 is CASSKPRTGVAEAFF. The covered CDR3 bases are TGTGCCAGTAGTAAGCCCCGGACAGGGGTTGCTGAA.

To note about this clone: The CDR3 is cut off 3 residues early in the read; its end comes from the germline J gene. This chain links TRBV7-6 with TRBJ1-1; D call uncertain. Germline V gene lookup returns CDR1 SGHVS and CDR2 FNYEAQ. The CDR3 spans 13 residues. The V end lost 5 bases, the J end lost 2 bases, and 9 bases lay between the germline ends. The sequenced part of the CDR3 DNA is TGTGCCAGCAGCCACGGGGTCAACACTGAA. Encoded protein: CASSHGVNTE. In full, the CDR3 is CASSHGVNTEAFF.

About this clone itself: The CDR3 end lies 3 residues beyond the end of the read and is filled in from the germline J gene. The V and J genes are TRBV7-6 and TRBJ2-7; D gene unclear. The V end lost 4 bases, the J end lost 0 bases, and 4 bases lay between the germline ends. The CDR3 has 12 amino acids. The germline CDR1 and CDR2 sequences are SGHVS and FNYEAQ. CDR3 loop: CASSSNSYEQYF. Partial CDR3 DNA: TGTGCCAGCAGCTCAAACTCCTACGAG.

As for this clone: The read is 3 residues too short to cover the CDR3 end, so that end is filled in from the germline J gene. The chain couples TRBV5-6 to TRBJ2-7, with a weak D call TRBD1 (6 bases). This CDR3 has 14 amino acids. CDR1 SGHDT and CDR2 YYEEEE come from the germline V gene. V lost 0 bases and J 1 base, leaving 8 bases between the germline ends. Incomplete CDR3 DNA: TGTGCCAGCAGCTTGGGGCAGGGGTCCTACGAG. As protein: CASSLGQGSYE. The complete CDR3 sequence is CASSLGQGSYEQYF.

With regard to this clone: Sequencing ends 3 residues short of the CDR3 end; the germline J gene provides the rest. The chain recombines TRBV30 with TRBJ2-4, with 8 bases matching TRBD2. Germline V gene sequence: CDR1 GTSNPN, CDR2 SVGIG (reference sequence). The CDR3 has 13 amino acids. CDR3: CAWSVRGGYGQYF. CDR3 DNA, as far as it was read: TGTGCCTGGAGTGTCCGGGGGGGCTATGGT.

Note on this clone: Coverage ceases 3 residues before the CDR3 finishes, and the germline J gene fills in the end. Other DNA sequences of this sample code for an identical CDR3. This chain links TRBV7-2 with TRBJ2-5, with D possibly TRBD1 on 6 matching bases. V lost 4 bases to trimming and J lost 2 bases, with 8 bases between them. The CDR3 totals 13 residues. The V gene's germline CDR1 is SGHTA and CDR2 FQGNSA. The sequenced CDR3 bases are TGTGCCAGCAGCTACAGGGTTCAAGAGACC. It encodes CASSYRVQET. The whole CDR3 reads CASSYRVQETQYF.

In the case of this clone: Sequencing ends 3 residues short of the CDR3 end; the germline J gene provides the rest. The chain recombines TRBV19 with TRBJ2-6, with TRBD1 as a possible D gene (6 bases). The CDR3 has 16 amino acids. The V gene's germline CDR1 is LNHDA and CDR2 SQIVND (reference sequence). The V end lost 7 bases, the J end lost 2 bases, and 15 bases lay between the germline ends. CDR3 DNA, as far as it was read: TGTGCCAGTAACCCAGGACAGTCCCCTGGGGCCAACGTC. This codes for CASNPGQSPGANV. The CDR3, in full, reads CASNPGQSPGANVLTF.

To note about this clone: With the read ending 3 residues before the CDR3 end, the germline J gene is used to fill in that end. The chain has TRBV6-2 or TRBV6-3 and TRBJ1-5; no firm D call. Germline CDR1 and CDR2: MNHEY and SVGEGT. The CDR3 runs 17 residues. CDR3 DNA (partial): TGTGCCAGCAGTTACCCTCCGGCGGTAGCGGCCACAGATCCC. Residues: CASSYPPAVAATDP. The complete CDR3 protein is CASSYPPAVAATDPQHF.

For this clone: From the germline J gene comes the end of the CDR3, since the read stops 3 residues before it. V and J are TRBV7-9 and TRBJ2-1, with 8 bases lining up with TRBD1. The germline CDR1 and CDR2 sequences are SEHNR and FQNEAQ (reference sequence). The CDR3 is 15 residues long. After removal of 4 bases from V and 8 bases from J, the junction contained 10 bases not matched to a gene. CDR3 DNA (partial): TGTGCCAGCAGCTCGACAGGGGCGGTATCCTATGAG. It encodes CASSSTGAVSYE. The full CDR3 reads CASSSTGAVSYEQFF.

A word on this clone: From the germline J gene comes the end of the CDR3, since the read stops 3 residues before it. This sequence joins TRBV19 and TRBJ2-1; tentative D call: TRBD2 (6 bases). Deletions cut 4 bases from V and 8 bases from J, with 18 bases between. The germline V gene has CDR1 LNHDA and CDR2 SQIVND (reference sequence). The CDR3 has 15 residues. This CDR3 is CASSRTGLPYDEQFF. The sequenced part of the CDR3 DNA is TGTGCCAGTAGTAGAACGGGACTCCCGTACGATGAG. The complete variable domain, with remaining parts taken from reference TRBV19 and TRBJ2-1, reads DGGITQSPKYLFRKEGQNVTLSCEQNLNHDAMYWYRQDPGQGLRLIYYSQIVNDFQKGDIAEGYSVSREKKESFPLTVTSAQKNPTAFYLCASSRTGLPYDEQFFGPGTRLTVL.

For this clone: The sequenced fragment ends 3 residues before the CDR3 boundary, so the rest is inferred from the germline J gene. The chain carries TRBV5-1 and TRBJ1-2; D uncertain. The length of the CDR3 is 15 residues. The V end was cut by 0 bases, the J end by 0 bases, with 9 bases between. In germline, CDR1 is SGHRS, CDR2 YFSETQ. Partial CDR3 DNA: TGCGCCAGCAGCTTGGTGGCAGGCGCTAACTATGGC. Translating gives CASSLVAGANYG. The CDR3 in its entirety is CASSLVAGANYGYTF.

Concerning this clone itself: With the read ending 3 residues before the CDR3 end, the germline J gene is used to fill in that end. This chain joins TRBV4-2 and TRBJ2-7, with 15 nucleotides matching TRBD2. There are 17 residues in the CDR3. Germline CDR1 is LGHNA and CDR2 is YNFKEQ. Germline trimming cut 5 bases from V and 0 bases from J; bases unmatched to any gene: 5. CDR3 bases read: TGTGCCAGCAGCGAAGGGACTAGCGGGGGGAGCTCCTACGAG. Translated: CASSEGTSGGSSYE. The CDR3 reads in full as CASSEGTSGGSSYEQYF.

Notes on this clone: Read coverage stops 3 residues before the CDR3 terminus; the germline J gene supplies the remainder. This sequence joins TRBV6-2 or TRBV6-3 and TRBJ2-3; 9 nucleotides align to TRBD2. The ends lost 4 bases at V and 7 bases at J; junction bases unmatched: 15. This CDR3 spans 17 amino acids. The germline CDR1 and CDR2 sequences are MNHEY and SVGEGT. The CDR3 reads CASSFPAGGFTRNTQYF. The sequenced CDR3 bases are TGTGCCAGCAGTTTTCCCGCGGGGGGGTTCACGAGAAATACG.

A note on this clone: The read stops 3 residues short of the end of the CDR3; the missing end is completed from the germline J gene. The J gene is TRBJ1-2, the V gene TRBV7-2; tentative D call: TRBD1 (5 bases). The CDR3 spans 15 residues. V gave up 3 bases and J gave up 7 bases, with 18 bases separating them. Germline-derived CDR1 and CDR2 are SGHTA and FQGNSA. The CDR3 spells CASSFDSQGDGGYTF. Incomplete CDR3 DNA: TGTGCCAGCAGCTTTGACTCTCAGGGTGATGGTGGC.

In regard to this clone: The CDR3 end lies 3 residues beyond the end of the read and is filled in from the germline J gene. This chain connects TRBV19 to TRBJ2-3; a weak D match, TRBD2 (5 bases). The V end lost 7 bases, the J end lost 1 base, and 15 bases lay between the germline ends. This CDR3 contains 15 residues. CDR1 and CDR2 from the germline V gene are LNHDA and SQIVND (reference sequence). The DNA read from the CDR3 is TGTGCCAGTACCCACGGAGGCGGCCGCACAGATACG. This gives the protein CASTHGGGRTDT. The whole CDR3 region reads CASTHGGGRTDTQYF.

A word on this clone: Read data end 3 residues before the CDR3 end; the end is taken from the germline J gene. This chain uses TRBV7-9 with TRBJ2-7; 8 nucleotides agree with TRBD2. CDR3 length equals 14 residues. After removal of 7 bases from V and 6 bases from J, the junction contained 11 bases not matched to a gene. Germline V gene sequence: CDR1 SEHNR, CDR2 FQNEAQ (reference sequence). The DNA read from the CDR3 is TGTGCCAGCATCTCCAGCGGGAGTCACACCGAG. Protein sequence: CASISSGSHTE. The full-length CDR3 reads as CASISSGSHTEQYF.